This TCR beta chain is drawn from a study of shared clonotypes between healthy human individuals. This clone occurred once. Antigen: not known. Produced via immunoSEQ multiplex PCR; TCRdb's table is partial and in-frame only. The sample lists millions of clones; around nine tenths were seen once. CD4+ cells underwent separation, giving CD45RA+ naive and CD45RA-negative memory subsets. Notes on the study in general: Sequencing of the sorted subsets was shown by rarefaction to be incomplete despite large depth. Represented diversity (both genetic and exposure-history) was limited by the small number of donors.

This CDR3 region has 14 residues. V shed 2 bases, J shed 8 bases, and the junction held 8 bases outside the gene matches. Germline values: CDR1 MNHEY, CDR2 SVGAGI. This TCR was sampled from a man younger than 30 in good health. The sequencing input was naive CD4+ T cells sorted from blood. As to subset: CD45RA+ positively selected. The V call is TRBV6-5, the J call TRBJ1-1; 7 bases are shared with TRBD1. CDR3 in DNA: TGTGCCAGCAGTTACGACAGGGTCCCAAGGGAAGCTTTCTTT. This sequence encodes CASSYDRVPREAFF.